This T cell receptor (beta chain) was identified during a study of beta chain features in type 1 diabetes. Study-wide results and limits: Shorter templates may be favored by PCR, equally so in patients and controls.

Notes on this clone: No antigen is known for it.

Expressed TCRB transcripts were sequenced because the entire RNA isolate underwent reverse transcription. Sequencing was performed with immunoSEQ multiplex PCR; in TCRdb, only in-frame clones are kept and a portion is missing. Among 250,000 or so clones, about 30% were seen once, and the ten largest hold 3.5% to 4.5%. The trim removed 1 base at V and 4 bases at J, leaving 4 bases unmatched. Germline V gene sequence: CDR1 LGHNA, CDR2 YNFKEQ. CDR3 length: 15 amino acids. Sample: central memory CD4+ T cells from blood. The receptor was derived from a man aged 25 to 40 in good health. The chain carries TRBV4-2 and TRBJ2-3; 8 positions agree with TRBD1. The CDR3 region is CASSQGQGTSDTQYF. The CDR3 nucleotides read TGTGCCAGCAGCCAAGGACAGGGGACCTCAGATACGCAGTATTTT.